This T cell receptor beta chain originates from a study of blood T cell repertoires in COVID-19. Study-level background: Samples of COVID-19 (acute and convalescent) were obtained from the United States, Italy and Spain. T cells, B-cell-depleted T cells, or PBMCs provided the cDNA or gDNA that served as material.

Per the original methods: Amplified reference gene primers provided the basis for estimating nucleated cell counts. Assay used: immunoSEQ multiplex PCR; TCRdb lists only in-frame clones, some missing. The V and J calls and clone size were taken over from that table, and D and trimming were inferred from the DNA. The sample contains about 74,000 clones, roughly 90% of which appear only once. Trimming stripped 6 bases from V and 2 bases from J, with 11 bases between. The V gene's germline CDR1 is LNHNV and CDR2 YYDKDF (reference sequence). The CDR3 has 14 amino acids. The sample consisted of peripheral blood. The V gene is TRBV15, the J gene TRBJ1-5; D gene unclear. The TCR was taken from a man between 50 and 59 years old with acute or convalescent COVID-19. In nucleotides, the CDR3 is TGTGCCACCAGTACCGAGATAGGCAATCAGCCCCAGCATTTT. It is translated as CATSTEIGNQPQHF.